This section outlines one T cell receptor beta chain sequence together with its context. It lacks a known antigen. No much larger clonotype is one base removed from it; base qualities were not supplied. The sample originates from a study of blood T cell repertoires in COVID-19 (dated by TCRdb to the early 2020s). Background on the whole study: Collaborator samples came from the United States, Italy and Spain and covered acute and convalescent phases of COVID-19. The material from the prospective study consisted of cDNA or gDNA derived from T cells, B-cell-depleted T cells, or PBMCs. Subjects who had been exposed to COVID-19, were actively infected with it, or had recovered from it provided the deeply sampled blood TCRbeta repertoires that made up the dataset. A freely available public database, intended as a resource for researchers studying the immune response to SARS-CoV-2, is where the repertoires were released. Samples were obtained from the ongoing ImmuneRACE study (first 160 participants) and from about 1,300 subjects provided by 6 global collaborators. A de-identified subject ID, COVID-19 status, age in years and sex were almost always included in the sample metadata. Where HLA class I and class II types were available, the types were taken from metadata supplied by the sample provider, not from assay-based typing.

Collaborating institutions collected whole blood in K2EDTA tubes following their own protocols. For TCRbeta analysis, collaborator samples were shipped as frozen whole blood, as isolated PBMCs, or as DNA extracted from either sample type. TCRbeta CDR3 regions were amplified from genomic DNA using the immunoSEQ Assay, a bias-controlled multiplex PCR. The published analysis was carried out like this. Within the assay, amplification of reference gene primers was used to estimate how many nucleated cells each sample contained. To quantify the absolute abundance of each unique TCRbeta CDR3 rearrangement, sequence reads were collapsed and filtered. For each sample, productive Simpson clonality was calculated by taking the square root of Simpson's diversity index across productive rearrangements. TCRdb limited this immuneACCESS table to in-frame rearrangements with V and J called. A share of clones is missing; checked studies link under half to unresolved V genes, and the rest is unexplained. From that table come the V and J calls and clone size; the DNA was used to work out D and trimming. The sample profile shows around 50,000 clones; about 84% of them were found once. Roughly 5% of the sample belongs to the ten largest clones.

The germline V and J ends show losses of 2 bases and 4 bases respectively, and no gene match explains 8 bases of the junction. As encoded in the germline V gene, CDR1 is MGHRA while CDR2 is YSYEKL. The CDR3 goes from the cysteine to the phenylalanine over 18 residues. CDR3 DNA is the only sequence kept; it has 54 bases, read in frame from the first base. What the authors observed across the whole study: Clinical and demographic metadata were provided uncurated, with the amount varying by source and participant.

The specimen was peripheral blood. Recombination connected TRBV4-1 to TRBJ2-1, and TRBD2 matches 13 of the central bases. This receptor was taken from a man aged 40-49 years with active COVID-19. The CDR3 region reads CASSQRRTSGSPYNEQFF. The base sequence is TGCGCCAGCAGCCAAAGGCGGACTAGCGGGAGTCCATACAATGAGCAGTTCTTC.